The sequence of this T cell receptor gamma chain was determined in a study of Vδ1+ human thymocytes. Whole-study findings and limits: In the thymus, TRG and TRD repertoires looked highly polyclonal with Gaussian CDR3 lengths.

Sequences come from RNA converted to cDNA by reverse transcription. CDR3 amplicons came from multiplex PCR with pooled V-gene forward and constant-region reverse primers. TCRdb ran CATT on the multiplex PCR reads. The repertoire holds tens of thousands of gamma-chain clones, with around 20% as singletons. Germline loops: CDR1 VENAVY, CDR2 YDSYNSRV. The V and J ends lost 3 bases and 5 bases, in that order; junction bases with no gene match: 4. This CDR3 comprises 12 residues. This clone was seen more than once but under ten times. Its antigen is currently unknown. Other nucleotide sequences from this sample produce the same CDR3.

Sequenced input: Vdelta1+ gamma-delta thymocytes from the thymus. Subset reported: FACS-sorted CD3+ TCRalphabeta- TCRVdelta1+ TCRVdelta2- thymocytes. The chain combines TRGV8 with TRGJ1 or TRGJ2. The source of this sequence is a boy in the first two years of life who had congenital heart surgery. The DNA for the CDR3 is TGTGCCACCTGGGATTCGGATTATAAGAAACTCTTT. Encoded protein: CATWDSDYKKLF.